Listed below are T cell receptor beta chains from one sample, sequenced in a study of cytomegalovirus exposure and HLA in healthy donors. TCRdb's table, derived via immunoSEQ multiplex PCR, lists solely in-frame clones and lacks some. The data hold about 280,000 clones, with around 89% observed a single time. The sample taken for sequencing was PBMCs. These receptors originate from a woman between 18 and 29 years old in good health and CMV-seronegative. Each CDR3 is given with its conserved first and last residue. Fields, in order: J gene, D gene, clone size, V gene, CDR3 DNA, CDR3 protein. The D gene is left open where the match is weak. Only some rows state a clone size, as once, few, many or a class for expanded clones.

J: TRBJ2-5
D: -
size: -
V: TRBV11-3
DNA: TGTGCCAGCAGCCGCGGGACCAAGTACTTC
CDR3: CASSRGTKYF

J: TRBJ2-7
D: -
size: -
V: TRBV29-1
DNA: TGCAGCGTCCGAGGGGACAACGGGGAGTCCGACGAGCAGTACTTC
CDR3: CSVRGDNGESDEQYF

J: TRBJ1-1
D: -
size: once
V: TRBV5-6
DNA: TGTGCCAGCAGCGGAACAGGGTTGGATGGTTTCTTT
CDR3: CASSGTGLDGFF

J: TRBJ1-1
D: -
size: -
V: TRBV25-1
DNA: TGTGCCAGCAGTGCCAGGGGCGGATTCGTCGGAGCTTTCTTT
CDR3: CASSARGGFVGAFF

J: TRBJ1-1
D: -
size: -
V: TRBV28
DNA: TGTGCCAGCAGTTTATCTCAGGGAGGAGCGACTGAAGCTTTCTTT
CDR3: CASSLSQGGATEAFF

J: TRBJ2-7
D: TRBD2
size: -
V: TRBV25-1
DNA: TGTGCCAGCAGTGACATACTAGCGGGAGTCGAGCAGTACTTC
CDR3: CASSDILAGVEQYF

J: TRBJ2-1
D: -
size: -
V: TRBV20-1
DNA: TGCAGTGCTAGACACTACAATGAGCAGTTCTTC
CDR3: CSARHYNEQFF

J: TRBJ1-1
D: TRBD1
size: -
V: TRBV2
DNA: TGTGCCAGCGGCCACATCCAGGGGGAAGCCACGAACACTGAAGCTTTCTTT
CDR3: CASGHIQGEATNTEAFF

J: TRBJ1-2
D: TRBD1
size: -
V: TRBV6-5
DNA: TGTGCCAGCAGCCGGGACAGCTACTATGGCTACACCTTC
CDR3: CASSRDSYYGYTF

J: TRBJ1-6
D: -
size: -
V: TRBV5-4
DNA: TGTGCCAGCAGCATCCAGGGTCCGGGTAAACAACCCCTCCACTTT
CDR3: CASSIQGPGKQPLHF

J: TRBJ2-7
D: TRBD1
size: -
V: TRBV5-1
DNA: TGCGCCAGCAGCTTGACGGGACAGGGGGTCTACGAGCAGTACTTC
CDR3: CASSLTGQGVYEQYF

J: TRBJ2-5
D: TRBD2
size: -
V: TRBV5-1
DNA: TGCGCCAGCAGCTTGGGGACTAGCGGGAGAGAGACCCAGTACTTC
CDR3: CASSLGTSGRETQYF

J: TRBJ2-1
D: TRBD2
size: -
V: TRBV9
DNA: TGTGCCAGCAGCGTAGGGACTAGCGGGAGTAATGAGCAGTTCTTC
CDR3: CASSVGTSGSNEQFF

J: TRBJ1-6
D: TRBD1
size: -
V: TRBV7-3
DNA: TGTGCCAGCAGCTTATCAGGGGGTAATTCACCCCTCCACTTT
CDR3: CASSLSGGNSPLHF

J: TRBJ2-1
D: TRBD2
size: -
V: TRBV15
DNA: TGTGCCACCAGACTAGCGGGCTACAATGAGCAGTTCTTC
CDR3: CATRLAGYNEQFF

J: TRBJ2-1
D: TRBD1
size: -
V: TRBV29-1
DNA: TGCAGCGTTATATCAGGGGGCTCCTACAATGAGCAGTTCTTC
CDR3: CSVISGGSYNEQFF

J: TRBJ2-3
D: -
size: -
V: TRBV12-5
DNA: TGTGCTAGTGGTTTGCGGGAGAGGCACGATACGCAGTATTTT
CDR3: CASGLRERHDTQYF

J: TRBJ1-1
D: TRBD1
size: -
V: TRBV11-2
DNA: TGTGCCAGCAGCTCAATCAGGGGGAAGTTTGCTGAAGCTTTCTTT
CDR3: CASSSIRGKFAEAFF

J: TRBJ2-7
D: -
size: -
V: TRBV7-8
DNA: TGTGCCAGCAGCCAAATCTCAGGGGCCCCCTCCTACGAGCAGTACTTC
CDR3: CASSQISGAPSYEQYF

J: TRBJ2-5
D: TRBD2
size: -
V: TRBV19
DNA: TGTGCCAGTAGTATAGATACCGGGACTAGCAGTTTTGCGGAGACCCAGTACTTC
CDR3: CASSIDTGTSSFAETQYF

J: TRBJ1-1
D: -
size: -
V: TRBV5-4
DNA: TGTGCCAGCAGCTTGTTAACAGTGAACACTGAAGCTTTCTTT
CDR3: CASSLLTVNTEAFF

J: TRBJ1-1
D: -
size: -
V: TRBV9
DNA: TGTGCCAGCAGCGCCCCTCAGGGGCTGAACACTGAAGCTTTCTTT
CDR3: CASSAPQGLNTEAFF

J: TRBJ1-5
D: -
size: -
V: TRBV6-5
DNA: TGTGCCAGCAGTTACCAACAGGTCTATAGCAATCAGCCCCAGCATTTT
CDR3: CASSYQQVYSNQPQHF

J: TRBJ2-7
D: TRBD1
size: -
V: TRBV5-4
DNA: TGTGCCAGCAGCGCACCGGACAGGGAATCCTCCTACGAGCAGTACTTC
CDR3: CASSAPDRESSYEQYF

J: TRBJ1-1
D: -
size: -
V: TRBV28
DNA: TGTGCCAGCAGTTCCGGACAGTTCGAGTCCGGAACTGAAGCTTTCTTT
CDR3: CASSSGQFESGTEAFF

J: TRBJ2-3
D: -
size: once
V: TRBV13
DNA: TGTGCCAGCAGCTTTGAACCCTACACAGATACGCAGTATTTT
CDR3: CASSFEPYTDTQYF

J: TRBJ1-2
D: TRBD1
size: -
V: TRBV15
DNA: TGTGCCACCAGCCCTCCCGGGACAGGGAGTTTCGGCTACACCTTC
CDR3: CATSPPGTGSFGYTF

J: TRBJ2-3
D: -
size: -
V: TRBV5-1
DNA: TGCGCCAGCAGCTTATTGGGGGCAAACACAGATACGCAGTATTTT
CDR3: CASSLLGANTDTQYF

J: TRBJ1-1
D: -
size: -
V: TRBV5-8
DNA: TGTGCCAGCAGCTTGGTTACGGGTATAGGATCGACTGAAGCTTTCTTT
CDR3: CASSLVTGIGSTEAFF

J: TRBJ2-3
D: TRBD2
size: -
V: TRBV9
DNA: TGTGCCAGCAGCGTAGCTACAGCGGGAGTATCAAAGGTCGGAGATACGCAGTATTTT
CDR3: CASSVATAGVSKVGDTQYF

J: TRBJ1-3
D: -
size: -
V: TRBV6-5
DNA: TGTGCCAGCGGGGTAAACAGGGATGGAAACACCATATATTTT
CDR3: CASGVNRDGNTIYF

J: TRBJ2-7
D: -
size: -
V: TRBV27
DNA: TGTGCCAGCAGACTAATAGGGAGCTCCTACGAGCAGTACTTC
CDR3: CASRLIGSSYEQYF

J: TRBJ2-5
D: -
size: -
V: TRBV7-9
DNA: TGTGCCAGCAGCTTAGTGGTAGCGCGACAAGAGACCCAGTACTTC
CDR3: CASSLVVARQETQYF

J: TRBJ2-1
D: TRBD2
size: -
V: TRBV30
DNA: TGTGCCTGGAGTGTACAATGGACTAGCGGGAACAATGAGCAGTTCTTC
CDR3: CAWSVQWTSGNNEQFF

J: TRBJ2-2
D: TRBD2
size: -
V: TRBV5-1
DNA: TGCGCCAGCAGCCCGACTAGCGGAAACACCGGGGAGCTGTTTTTT
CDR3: CASSPTSGNTGELFF

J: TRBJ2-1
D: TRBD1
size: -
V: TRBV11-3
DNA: TGTGCCAGCAGCACAAGAGAGGACAGGGGAATCTACAATGAGCAGTTCTTC
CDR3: CASSTREDRGIYNEQFF

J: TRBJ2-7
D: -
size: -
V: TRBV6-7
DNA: TGTGCCAGCAGGGGGCAGCAGGCCTACGAGCAGTACTTC
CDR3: CASRGQQAYEQYF

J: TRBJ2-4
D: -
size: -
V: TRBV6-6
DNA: TGTGCCAGCAGAACAGGGAAAAACATTCAGTACTTC
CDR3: CASRTGKNIQYF

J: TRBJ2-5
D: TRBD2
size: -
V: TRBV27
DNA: TGTGCCAGCAGTCGGACTAGCGGGAGACAGCAAGAGACCCAGTACTTC
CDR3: CASSRTSGRQQETQYF

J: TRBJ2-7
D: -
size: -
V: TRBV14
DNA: TGTGCCAGCAGTGAGCGCTACTACGAGCAGTACTTC
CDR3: CASSERYYEQYF

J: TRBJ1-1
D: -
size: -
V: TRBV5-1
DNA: TGCGCCAGCAGCCGACGTACCGGGACACAGGGCACTGAAGCTTTCTTT
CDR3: CASSRRTGTQGTEAFF

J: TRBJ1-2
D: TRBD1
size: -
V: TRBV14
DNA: TGTGCCAGCAGCCAATTTAGTGGACAGGGGATGTACACCTTC
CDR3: CASSQFSGQGMYTF

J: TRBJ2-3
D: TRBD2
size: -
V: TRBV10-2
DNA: TGCGCCAGCAGTGACGTAGTAGGCGGGAGAGGAGATACGCAGTATTTT
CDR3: CASSDVVGGRGDTQYF

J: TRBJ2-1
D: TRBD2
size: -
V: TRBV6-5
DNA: TGTGCCAGCAGTTCCGCGGGGGTATCCTACAATGAGCAGTTCTTC
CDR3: CASSSAGVSYNEQFF

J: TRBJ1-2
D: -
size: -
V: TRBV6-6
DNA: TGTGCCAGCAGTTACTCGATTCGGGGGGCCGGGTATGGCTACACCTTC
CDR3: CASSYSIRGAGYGYTF

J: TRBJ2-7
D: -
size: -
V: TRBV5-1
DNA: TGCGCCAGCAGCGGGGTGACAGCTACCTACGAGCAGTACTTC
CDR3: CASSGVTATYEQYF

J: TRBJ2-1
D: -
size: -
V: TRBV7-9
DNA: TGTGCCAGCAGCCGCCTCGTTGAGTCCTACAATGAGCAGTTCTTC
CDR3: CASSRLVESYNEQFF

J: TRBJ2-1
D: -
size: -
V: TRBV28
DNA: TGTGCCAGCAGCCAATTGGGCTCGCTAGCATATGAGCAGTTCTTC
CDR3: CASSQLGSLAYEQFF

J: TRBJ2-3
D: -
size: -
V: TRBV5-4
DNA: TGTGCCAGCAGCCTTCTTTGGGCTAGCGACAATACGCAGTATTTT
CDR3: CASSLLWASDNTQYF

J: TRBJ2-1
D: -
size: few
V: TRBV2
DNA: TGTGCCAGCAGTCGAACAGTGTTCCACAATGAGCAGTTCTTC
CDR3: CASSRTVFHNEQFF

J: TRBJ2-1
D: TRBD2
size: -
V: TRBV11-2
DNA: TGTGCCAGCAGCACAGCTAGCGGGAGGGCCAACAATGAGCAGTTCTTC
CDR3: CASSTASGRANNEQFF

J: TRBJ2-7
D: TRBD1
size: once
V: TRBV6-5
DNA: TGTGCCAGCAGTTACTGGGACAGGAAAACCTACGAGCAGTACTTC
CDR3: CASSYWDRKTYEQYF

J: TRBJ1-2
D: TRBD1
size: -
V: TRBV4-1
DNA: TGCGCCAGCAGCCCGCGGACAGGGGAGGGCTACACCTTC
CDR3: CASSPRTGEGYTF

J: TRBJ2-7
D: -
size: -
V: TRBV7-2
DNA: TGTGCCAGCAGCTGGGCGTCCTACTACGAGCAGTACTTC
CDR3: CASSWASYYEQYF

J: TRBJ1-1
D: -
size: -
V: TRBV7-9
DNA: TGTGCCAGCAGCTCCCCCTGGGTGGGAGACACTGAAGCTTTCTTT
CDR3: CASSSPWVGDTEAFF